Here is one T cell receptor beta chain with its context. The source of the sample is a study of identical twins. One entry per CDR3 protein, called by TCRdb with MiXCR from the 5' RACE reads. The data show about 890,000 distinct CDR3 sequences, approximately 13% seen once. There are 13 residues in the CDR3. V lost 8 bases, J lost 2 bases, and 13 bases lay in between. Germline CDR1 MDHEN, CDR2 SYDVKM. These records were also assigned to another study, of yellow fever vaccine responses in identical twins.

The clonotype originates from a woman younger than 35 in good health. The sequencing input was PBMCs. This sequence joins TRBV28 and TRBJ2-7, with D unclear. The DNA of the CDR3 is TGTGCCAGCTTAGCCGAACTTACCTACGAGCAGTACTTC. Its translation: CASLAELTYEQYF.